A selection of T cell receptor beta chains follows, all from one sample in a study of cytomegalovirus exposure and HLA in healthy donors. Clones were read by immunoSEQ multiplex PCR, and TCRdb kept only the in-frame ones, dropping some. The sample consists of 95,000 to 150,000 clones, around 80% of them appearing once. Sequencing input: PBMCs. The receptors originated from a woman between 18 and 30 years old in good health and CMV-seronegative. Both conserved end residues are part of each CDR3. Fields, in order: D gene, V gene, CDR3 length, J gene, clone size, CDR3 DNA, CDR3 protein. The D gene is left open where the match is weak. Clone size is shown for a subset of rows, as once, few, many or a class of expanded clone.

NA	TRBV7-9	12	TRBJ2-2	few	TGTGCCAGCAGCCAGGGTTACGGGGAGCTGTTTTTT	CASSQGYGELFF
NA	TRBV7-2	14	TRBJ1-1	NA	TGTGCCAGCAGCTTAGGTCCAGGGGCCACTGAAGCTTTCTTT	CASSLGPGATEAFF
TRBD1	TRBV6-5	14	TRBJ2-7	NA	TGTGCCAGCAGACCAGACAGGGCAGGCTACGAGCAGTACTTC	CASRPDRAGYEQYF
NA	TRBV5-4	12	TRBJ1-1	NA	TGTGCCAGCTTCGGGATGGAGACTGAAGCTTTCTTT	CASFGMETEAFF
TRBD2	TRBV28	15	TRBJ2-1	NA	TGTGCCAGCAGTCCCTCACTAGCGGGGGGGACCAGACAGTTCTTC	CASSPSLAGGTRQFF
NA	TRBV29-1	15	TRBJ2-1	NA	TGCAGCGTAGAGGGGGGGGAGAGGTCCTACAATGAGCAGTTCTTC	CSVEGGERSYNEQFF
TRBD1	TRBV27	18	TRBJ2-1	NA	TGTGCCAGCAGTTTACCTGGGGGACAGGGGAGGTGGTTCAATGAGCAGTTCTTC	CASSLPGGQGRWFNEQFF
TRBD1	TRBV5-1	15	TRBJ1-1	few	TGCGCCAGCAGCGGGGGGGACAGGGGAAGGACTGAAGCTTTCTTT	CASSGGDRGRTEAFF
NA	TRBV6-5	15	TRBJ1-5	once	TGTGCCAGCAGTTTAGGAGGTAATAGCAATCAGCCCCAGCATTTT	CASSLGGNSNQPQHF
NA	TRBV6-5	15	TRBJ1-6	NA	TGTGCCAGCAGTTCAGGGCCGCGCGTGTATTCACCCCTCCACTTT	CASSSGPRVYSPLHF
NA	TRBV5-1	14	TRBJ1-1	few	TGCGCCAGCAGTTGGGGGAGGCAGAACACTGAAGCTTTCTTT	CASSWGRQNTEAFF
NA	TRBV29-1	13	TRBJ1-2	NA	TGCAGCGTTGAATGGGCTACAGATCGTGGCTACACCTTC	CSVEWATDRGYTF
TRBD1	TRBV6-1	17	TRBJ2-1	NA	TGTGCCAGCAGTGAAAGGGGGCAGGGTATGGGGGTCAATGAGCAGTTCTTC	CASSERGQGMGVNEQFF
NA	TRBV21-1	13	TRBJ2-7	NA	TGTGCCAGCAGCTCGCACGACATCTACGAGCAGTACTTC	CASSSHDIYEQYF
NA	TRBV2	13	TRBJ2-7	NA	TGTGCCAGCAGCACAGGGCCCTCCTACGAGCAGTACTTC	CASSTGPSYEQYF
TRBD2	TRBV4-1	16	TRBJ2-3	NA	TGCGCCAGCAGCCAGTTACGGGAGGGAATCACAGATACGCAGTATTTT	CASSQLREGITDTQYF
NA	TRBV5-6	15	TRBJ1-2	few	TGTGCCAGCAGCTTGAGGCTCAGGTCTTCGAGTGGCTACACCTTC	CASSLRLRSSSGYTF
NA	TRBV29-1	15	TRBJ2-1	few	TGCAGCGCCGTCCAGCGGCTAGCGCCTTACAATGAGCAGTTCTTC	CSAVQRLAPYNEQFF
TRBD1	TRBV4-3	14	TRBJ2-3	once	TGCGCCAGCAGCCTCGGGACAGGCACAGATACGCAGTATTTT	CASSLGTGTDTQYF
NA	TRBV19	15	TRBJ1-3	NA	TGTGCCAGTAGTTACGGACAGATCTCTGGAAACACCATATATTTT	CASSYGQISGNTIYF
NA	TRBV7-9	11	TRBJ2-2	NA	TGTGCCAGCACTATCGGGGGGGAGCTGTTTTTT	CASTIGGELFF
NA	TRBV6-5	14	TRBJ2-5	few	TGTGCCAGCATCCGAGCGCCGGGGGAGGAGACCCAGTACTTC	CASIRAPGEETQYF
TRBD2	TRBV6-5	15	TRBJ2-3	NA	TGTGCCAGCAGCTTAGGACTAGCGGCGACAGATACGCAGTATTTT	CASSLGLAATDTQYF
TRBD1	TRBV4-2	15	TRBJ1-1	once	TGTGCCAGCAGCCAAGATTTCACAGGGGTCACTGAAGCTTTCTTT	CASSQDFTGVTEAFF
TRBD1	TRBV27	14	TRBJ2-7	NA	TGTGCCAGCAGTTCGGACAGGGTAGTATACGAGCAGTACTTC	CASSSDRVVYEQYF
NA	TRBV10-2	16	TRBJ2-7	NA	TGCGCCAGCAGGGGAAGGGGTACAGGGAGGGTCGACGAGCAGTACTTC	CASRGRGTGRVDEQYF
TRBD2	TRBV2	13	TRBJ2-7	few	TGTGCCAGACAACTAGCGGGAGGTGACGAGCAGTACTTC	CARQLAGGDEQYF
NA	TRBV5-1	13	TRBJ1-1	NA	TGCGCCAGCTGGGAGTGGGAGAACACTGAAGCTTTCTTT	CASWEWENTEAFF
NA	TRBV13	13	TRBJ2-4	NA	TGTGCCAGCAGCTTATATGGGACTTCGGGACAGTACTTC	CASSLYGTSGQYF
NA	TRBV25-1	14	TRBJ1-1	NA	TGTGCCAGCAGTGAGAATGGGGCCAACACTGAAGCTTTCTTT	CASSENGANTEAFF
NA	TRBV11-2	12	TRBJ2-7	NA	TGTGCCAGCAGCAGGAGGGAGGGGGGCGTCTGCTTC	CASSRREGGVCF
TRBD1	TRBV6-1	13	TRBJ1-5	NA	TGTGCCAGCACGAACAGGGGTAATCAGCCCCAGCATTTT	CASTNRGNQPQHF
NA	TRBV6-6	14	TRBJ1-1	NA	TGTGCCAGCAGTTACTCGGAGGGGTGGCCTGAAGCTTTCTTT	CASSYSEGWPEAFF
NA	TRBV2	15	TRBJ1-1	NA	TGTGCCAGCAGTGAAGCGCTTCGGGTTAACACTGAAGCTTTCTTT	CASSEALRVNTEAFF
NA	TRBV2	14	TRBJ1-3	NA	TGTGCCAGCAGCGGGCGGCACGGAGGGAACACCATATATTTT	CASSGRHGGNTIYF
TRBD2	TRBV5-8	15	TRBJ2-5	NA	TGTGCCAGCAGCTCGAGCGGGAGGGCCAGGGAGACCCAGTACTTC	CASSSSGRARETQYF
NA	TRBV21-1	16	TRBJ2-6	NA	TGTGCCAGCAGCGGGGGACATGCCTCTGGGGCCAACGGCCTGACTTTC	CASSGGHASGANGLTF
TRBD2	TRBV7-2	14	TRBJ2-1	NA	TGTGCCAGCATCCCGGGGGGGACCGTCAATGAGCAGTTCTTC	CASIPGGTVNEQFF
NA	TRBV19	12	TRBJ2-4	NA	TGTGCCAGTAGCACAGACCTGGACAGTCAGTACTTC	CASSTDLDSQYF
NA	TRBV18	14	TRBJ1-5	NA	TGTGCCAGCTCACCACAGGGGGTCGGTCAGCCCCAGCATTTT	CASSPQGVGQPQHF
TRBD2	TRBV11-2	17	TRBJ2-1	NA	TGTGCCAGCAGCTCCCTCCTCGGGACTAGCACCTACAATGAGCAGTTCTTC	CASSSLLGTSTYNEQFF
TRBD2	TRBV7-2	16	TRBJ2-2	NA	TGTGCCAGCAGCCTCGAGGGGTCGCGGGGGGACGGGGAGCTGTTTTTT	CASSLEGSRGDGELFF
TRBD1	TRBV29-1	15	TRBJ2-1	few	TGCAGCGTGGCACAGGGGGCGAATGTTGACTATGAGCAGTTCTTC	CSVAQGANVDYEQFF
NA	TRBV19	14	TRBJ2-7	NA	TGTGCCAGTAGTATAGGGCGGGGTGCCTACGAGCAGTACTTC	CASSIGRGAYEQYF
NA	TRBV7-9	15	TRBJ2-1	NA	TGTGCCAGCAGCTTAGATTTGACGGGGATAGATGAGCAGTTCTTC	CASSLDLTGIDEQFF
NA	TRBV30	12	TRBJ2-1	NA	TGTGCCTGGACAGGGGTTGGTAATGAGCAGTTCTTC	CAWTGVGNEQFF
TRBD1	TRBV5-6	15	TRBJ1-6	few	TGTGCCAGCAGCTCGGACCAGGGGGCAGATTCACCCCTCCACTTT	CASSSDQGADSPLHF
TRBD2	TRBV14	12	TRBJ2-1	NA	TGTGCCAGCAGCCCAACGTGGGGGGGAGAGTTCTTC	CASSPTWGGEFF
NA	TRBV29-1	13	TRBJ2-6	NA	TGCAGCGTTCGACCCTCTGGGGCCAACGGCCTGACTTTC	CSVRPSGANGLTF
TRBD2	TRBV19	12	TRBJ2-1	NA	TGTGCCAGTAGTATCGGGGGGACTGAGCAGTTCTTC	CASSIGGTEQFF
TRBD1	TRBV5-4	17	TRBJ1-2	NA	TGTGCCAGCAGTTCCGGGACAGGGGACCTCCTTAACTATGGCTACACCTTC	CASSSGTGDLLNYGYTF
NA	TRBV6-5	15	TRBJ1-6	NA	TGTGCCAGCACTCCAGGTCTCGCCTATAATTCACCCCTCCACTTT	CASTPGLAYNSPLHF
NA	TRBV13	14	TRBJ2-1	NA	TGTGCCAGCAGCTTAGTAGGTACGCGGAATGAGCAGTTCTTC	CASSLVGTRNEQFF
NA	TRBV19	12	TRBJ1-1	few	TGTGCCAGTACCTTTGGAGTGACTGAAGCTTTCTTT	CASTFGVTEAFF
NA	TRBV19	15	TRBJ2-7	once	TGTGCCAGTAGTTTAGTAGCGGAGATCTCCTACGAGCAGTACTTC	CASSLVAEISYEQYF
NA	TRBV10-2	12	TRBJ2-7	NA	TGCGCCAGCAGTCCGGGACTTTACGAGCAGTACTTC	CASSPGLYEQYF
TRBD1	TRBV7-6	18	TRBJ1-4	NA	TGTGCCAGCAGCTTAGGTAGACAGGGGGGAGCAACTAATGAAAAACTGTTTTTT	CASSLGRQGGATNEKLFF
TRBD2	TRBV4-1	20	TRBJ2-2	NA	TGCGCCAGCAGCCAAGCTCCGGGACGGGGGGGCCTCGTCCAGAGCGGGGAGCTGTTTTTT	CASSQAPGRGGLVQSGELFF
NA	TRBV5-1	19	TRBJ2-6	NA	TGCGCCAGCAGCTTGGTAGGGGGATCACAGCACTCTGGGGCCAACGTCCTGACTTTC	CASSLVGGSQHSGANVLTF